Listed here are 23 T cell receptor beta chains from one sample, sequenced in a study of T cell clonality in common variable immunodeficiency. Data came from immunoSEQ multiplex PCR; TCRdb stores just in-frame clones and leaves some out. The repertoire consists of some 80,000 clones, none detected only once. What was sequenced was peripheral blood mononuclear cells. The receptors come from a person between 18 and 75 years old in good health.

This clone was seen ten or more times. CDR3 in amino acids: CAWSVSPQGEAFF. CDR3 DNA (partial): TGTGCCTGGAGTGTAAGCCCCCAGGGTGAA. The chain carries TRBV30 and TRBJ1-1, with D possibly matching TRBD1 (5 bases). The read terminates 3 residues before the CDR3 end, so the remaining end is supplied by the germline J gene. This CDR3 is 13 amino acids long. Per the germline V gene, CDR1 is GTSNPN and CDR2 is SVGIG (reference sequence). V was pared by 0 bases and J by 7 bases, with 12 bases between.

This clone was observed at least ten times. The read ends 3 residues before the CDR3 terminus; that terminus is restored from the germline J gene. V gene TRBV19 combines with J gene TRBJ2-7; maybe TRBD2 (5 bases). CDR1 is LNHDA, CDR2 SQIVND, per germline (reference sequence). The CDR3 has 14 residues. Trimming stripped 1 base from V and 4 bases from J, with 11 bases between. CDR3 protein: CASSIGGLQYEQYF. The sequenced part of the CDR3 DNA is TGTGCCAGTAGTATAGGAGGGCTCCAATACGAG.

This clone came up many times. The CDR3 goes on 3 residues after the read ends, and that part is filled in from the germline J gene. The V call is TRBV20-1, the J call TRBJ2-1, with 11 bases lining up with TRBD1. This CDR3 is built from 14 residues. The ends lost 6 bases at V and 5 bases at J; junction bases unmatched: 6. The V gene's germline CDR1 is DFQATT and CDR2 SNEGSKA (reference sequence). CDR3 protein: CSARGQGDHNEQFF. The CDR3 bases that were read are TGCAGTGCGAGGGGACAGGGGGATCACAATGAG.

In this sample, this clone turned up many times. The CDR3 sequence is CASSHPGLRVPGANVLTF. Incomplete CDR3 DNA: TGTGCCAGCAGCCACCCAGGGTTACGCGTACCTGGGGCCAACGTC. V usage is TRBV13 and J usage is TRBJ2-6, with D possibly being TRBD1 (5 bases). The sequence runs out 3 residues before the end of the CDR3; the remainder is reconstructed from the germline J gene. From germline, CDR1 is PRHDT and CDR2 FYEKMQ (reference sequence). Trimming left V 5 bases short and J 2 bases short, with 19 bases between. The CDR3 consists of 18 residues.

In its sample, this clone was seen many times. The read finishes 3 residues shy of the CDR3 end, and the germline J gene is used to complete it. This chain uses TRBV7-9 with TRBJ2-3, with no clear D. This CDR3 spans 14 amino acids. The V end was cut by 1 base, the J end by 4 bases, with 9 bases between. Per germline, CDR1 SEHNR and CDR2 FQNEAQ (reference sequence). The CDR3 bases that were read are TGTGCCAGCAGCTTAGATCATCATTCAGATACG. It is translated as CASSLDHHSDT. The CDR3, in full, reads CASSLDHHSDTQYF.

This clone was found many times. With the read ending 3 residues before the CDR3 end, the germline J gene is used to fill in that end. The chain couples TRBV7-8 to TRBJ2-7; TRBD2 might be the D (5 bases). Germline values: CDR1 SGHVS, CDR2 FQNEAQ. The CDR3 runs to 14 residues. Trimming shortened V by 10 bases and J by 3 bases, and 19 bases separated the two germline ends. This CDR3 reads CATTDPAEIYEQYF. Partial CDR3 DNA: TGTGCCACCACGGATCCAGCGGAAATCTACGAG.

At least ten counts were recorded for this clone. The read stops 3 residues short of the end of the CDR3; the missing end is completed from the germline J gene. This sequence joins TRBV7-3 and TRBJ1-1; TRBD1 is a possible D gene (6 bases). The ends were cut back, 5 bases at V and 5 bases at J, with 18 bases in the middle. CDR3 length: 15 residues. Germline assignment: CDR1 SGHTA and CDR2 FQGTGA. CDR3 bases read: TGTGCCAGCAGCCTAGGGGGGGGCTGGGGAACTGAA. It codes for CASSLGGGWGTE. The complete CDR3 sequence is CASSLGGGWGTEAFF.

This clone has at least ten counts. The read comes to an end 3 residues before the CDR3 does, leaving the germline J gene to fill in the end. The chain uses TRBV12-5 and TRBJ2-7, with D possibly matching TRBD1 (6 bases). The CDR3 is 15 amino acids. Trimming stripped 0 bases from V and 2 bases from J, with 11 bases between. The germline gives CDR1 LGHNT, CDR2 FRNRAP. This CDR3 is CASGLVAGETYEQYF. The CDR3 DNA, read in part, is TGTGCTAGTGGTTTGGTTGCAGGGGAAACCTACGAG.

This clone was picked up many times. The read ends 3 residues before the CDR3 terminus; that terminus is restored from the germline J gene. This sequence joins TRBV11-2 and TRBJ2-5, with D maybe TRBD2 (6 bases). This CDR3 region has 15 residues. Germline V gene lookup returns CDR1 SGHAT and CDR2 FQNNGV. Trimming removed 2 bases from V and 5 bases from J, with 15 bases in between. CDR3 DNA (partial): TGTGCCAGCAGCTTAAAGCGGGTCGTATCTGAGACC. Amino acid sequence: CASSLKRVVSET. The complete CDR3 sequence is CASSLKRVVSETQYF. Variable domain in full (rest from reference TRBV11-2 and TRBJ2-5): EAGVAQSPRYKIIEKRQSVAFWCNPISGHATLYWYQQILGQGPKLLIQFQNNGVVDDSQLPKDRFSAERLKGVDSTLKIQPAKLEDSAVYLCASSLKRVVSETQYFGPGTRLLVL.

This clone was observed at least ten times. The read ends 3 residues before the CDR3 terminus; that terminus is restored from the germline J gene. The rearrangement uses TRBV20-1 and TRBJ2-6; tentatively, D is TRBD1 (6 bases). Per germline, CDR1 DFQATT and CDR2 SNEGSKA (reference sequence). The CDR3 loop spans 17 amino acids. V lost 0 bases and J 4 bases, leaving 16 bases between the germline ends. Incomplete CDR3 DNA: TGCAGTGCTAGAGAACAGGGAGTATCGCCCGGGGCCAACGTC. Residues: CSAREQGVSPGANV. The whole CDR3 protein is CSAREQGVSPGANVLTF.

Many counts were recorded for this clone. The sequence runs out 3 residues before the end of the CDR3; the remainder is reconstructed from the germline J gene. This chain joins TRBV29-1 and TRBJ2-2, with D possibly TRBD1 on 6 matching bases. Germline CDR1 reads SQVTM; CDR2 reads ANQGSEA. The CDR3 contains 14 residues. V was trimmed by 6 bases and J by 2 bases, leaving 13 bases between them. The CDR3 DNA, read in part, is TGCAGCGTCAGCGGACAGTCCAACACCGGGGAG. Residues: CSVSGQSNTGE. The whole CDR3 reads CSVSGQSNTGELFF.

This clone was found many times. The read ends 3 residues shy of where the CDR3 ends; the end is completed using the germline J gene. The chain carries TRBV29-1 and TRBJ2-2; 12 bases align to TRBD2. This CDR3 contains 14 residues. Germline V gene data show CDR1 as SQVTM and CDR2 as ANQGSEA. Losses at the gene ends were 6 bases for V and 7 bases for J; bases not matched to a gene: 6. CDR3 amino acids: CSVWTSGIGGELFF. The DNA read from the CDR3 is TGCAGCGTGTGGACTAGCGGGATTGGCGGGGAG.

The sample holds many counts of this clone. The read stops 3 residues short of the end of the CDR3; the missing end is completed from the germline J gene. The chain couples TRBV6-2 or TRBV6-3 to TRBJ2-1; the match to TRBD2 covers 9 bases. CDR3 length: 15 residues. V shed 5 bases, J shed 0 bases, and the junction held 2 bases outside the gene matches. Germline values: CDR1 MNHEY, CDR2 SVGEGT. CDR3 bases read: TGTGCCAGCAGTCCTAGCGGGGACTCCTACAATGAG. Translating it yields CASSPSGDSYNE. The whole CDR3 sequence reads CASSPSGDSYNEQFF.

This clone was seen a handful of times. The DNA read from the CDR3 is TGTGCCAGCAGCTTAGGGGGCCGGGCCACCTCGAACACCGGGGAG. This gives the protein CASSLGGRATSNTGE. In full, the CDR3 is CASSLGGRATSNTGELFF. The chain recombines TRBV7-8 with TRBJ2-2; TRBD1 is a possible D gene (5 bases). The read ends 3 residues early relative to the CDR3; the germline J gene fills the gap. The CDR3 extends over 18 amino acids. The germline CDR1 and CDR2 sequences are SGHVS and FQNEAQ. V shed 1 base and J shed 0 bases, with 15 bases lying between them.

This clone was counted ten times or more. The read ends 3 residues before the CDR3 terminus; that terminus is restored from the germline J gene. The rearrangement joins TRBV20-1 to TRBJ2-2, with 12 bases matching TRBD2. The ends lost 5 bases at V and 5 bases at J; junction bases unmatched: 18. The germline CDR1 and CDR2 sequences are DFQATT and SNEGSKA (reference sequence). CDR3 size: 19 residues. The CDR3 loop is CSAYPGPLAGGPLTGELFF. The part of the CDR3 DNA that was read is TGCAGTGCTTACCCCGGCCCTCTAGCGGGAGGGCCCTTGACCGGGGAG.

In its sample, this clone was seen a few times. This chain's CDR3 is CASSLGQGGSPLHF. Incomplete CDR3 DNA: TGTGCCAGCAGCTTAGGGCAGGGTGGATCACCC. This chain joins TRBV7-6 and TRBJ1-6, with D possibly TRBD1 on 5 matching bases. Read coverage stops 3 residues before the CDR3 terminus; the germline J gene supplies the remainder. Germline V lookup: CDR1 SGHVS, CDR2 FNYEAQ. The CDR3 loop spans 14 amino acids. The V end was cut by 1 base, the J end by 10 bases, with 11 bases between.

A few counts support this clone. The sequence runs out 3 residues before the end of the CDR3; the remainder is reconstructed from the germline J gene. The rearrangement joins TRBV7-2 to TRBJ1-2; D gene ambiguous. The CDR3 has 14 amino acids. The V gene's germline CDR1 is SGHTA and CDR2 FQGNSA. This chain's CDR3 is CASSQSGSTDTYTF. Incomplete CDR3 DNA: TGTGCCAGCAGCCAAAGCGGGAGCACAGATACC.

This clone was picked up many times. The CDR3 protein is CASRQDRDRDEQYF. The part of the CDR3 DNA that was read is TGTGCCAGCAGACAAGATCGGGACAGGGACGAG. The V call is TRBV7-2, the J call TRBJ2-7; 9 nucleotides line up with TRBD1. The CDR3 end lies 3 residues beyond the end of the read and is filled in from the germline J gene. The junction had 8 bases not matched to a gene; V was cut back by 6 bases and J by 5 bases. Germline CDR1 SGHTA, CDR2 FQGNSA. The CDR3 length is 14 residues.

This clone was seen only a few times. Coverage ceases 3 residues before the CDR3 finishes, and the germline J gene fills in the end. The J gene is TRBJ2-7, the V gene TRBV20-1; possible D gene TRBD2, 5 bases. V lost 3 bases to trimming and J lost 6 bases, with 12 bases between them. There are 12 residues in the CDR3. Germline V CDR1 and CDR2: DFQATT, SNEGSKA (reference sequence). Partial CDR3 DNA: TGCAGTGCTAGGGGTAGCGCGGGCGAG. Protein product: CSARGSAGE. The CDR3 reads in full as CSARGSAGEQYF.

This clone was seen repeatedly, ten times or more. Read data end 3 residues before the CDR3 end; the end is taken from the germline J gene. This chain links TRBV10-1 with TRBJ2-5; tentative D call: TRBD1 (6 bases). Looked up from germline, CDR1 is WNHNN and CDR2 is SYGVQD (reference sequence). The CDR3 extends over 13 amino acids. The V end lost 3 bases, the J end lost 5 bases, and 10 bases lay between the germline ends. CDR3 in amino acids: CASSDRGWETQYF. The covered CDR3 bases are TGCGCCAGCAGTGACAGGGGATGGGAGACC.

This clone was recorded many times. Partial CDR3 DNA: TGCGCCAGCAGCCAAGATCGGTCTAGGCCATCCTACAATGAG. Amino acid sequence: CASSQDRSRPSYNE. The CDR3, in full, reads CASSQDRSRPSYNEQFF. The chain uses TRBV4-1 and TRBJ2-1; D gene unclear. The CDR3 end falls 3 residues outside the read, so it is completed with the germline J gene. The V end lost 0 bases, the J end lost 1 base, and 13 bases lay between the germline ends. Germline lookup yields CDR1 MGHRA and CDR2 YSYEKL. This CDR3 contains 17 residues.

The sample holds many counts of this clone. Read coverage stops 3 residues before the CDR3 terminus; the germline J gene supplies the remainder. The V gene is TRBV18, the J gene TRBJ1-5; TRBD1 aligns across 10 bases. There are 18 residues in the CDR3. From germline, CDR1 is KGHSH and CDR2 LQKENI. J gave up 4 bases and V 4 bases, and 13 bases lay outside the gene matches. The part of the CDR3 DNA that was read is TGTGCCAGCTCACTGGCGACCGGGGGGACAGGGGAGAATCAGCCC. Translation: CASSLATGGTGENQP. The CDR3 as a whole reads CASSLATGGTGENQPQHF. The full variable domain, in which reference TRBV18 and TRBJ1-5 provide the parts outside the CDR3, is NAGVMQNPRHLVRRRGQEARLRCSPMKGHSHVYWYRQLPEEGLKFMVYLQKENIIDESGMPKERFSAEFPKEGPSILRIQQVVRGDSAAYFCASSLATGGTGENQPQHFGDGTRLSIL.

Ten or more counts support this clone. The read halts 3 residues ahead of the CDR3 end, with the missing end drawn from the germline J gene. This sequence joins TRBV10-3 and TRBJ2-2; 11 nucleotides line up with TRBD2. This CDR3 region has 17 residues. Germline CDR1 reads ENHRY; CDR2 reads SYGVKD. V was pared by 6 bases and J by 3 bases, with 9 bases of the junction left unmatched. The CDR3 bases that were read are TGTGCCATCAGATCCAAAGGGACTAGCGGCGACACCGGGGAG. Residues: CAIRSKGTSGDTGE. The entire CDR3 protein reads CAIRSKGTSGDTGELFF.